Following are 27 T cell receptor beta chains from one sample sequenced in a study of cytomegalovirus exposure and HLA in healthy donors. The primer mix had 60 Vbeta and 13 Jbeta primers. Some clones are missing from TCRdb's copy, which holds only in-frame ones; the method was immunoSEQ multiplex PCR. This sample has hundreds of thousands of clones, with around 70% found just once. The sequencing input was PBMCs. The receptors shown here come from a man aged 40-50 years in good health and CMV-seropositive.

The chain joins TRBV4-2 to TRBJ1-1; 8 bases line up with TRBD1. Germline trimming cut 1 base from V and 1 base from J; bases unmatched to any gene: 5. This CDR3 spans 16 amino acids. Germline CDR1 is LGHNA and CDR2 is YNFKEQ. The CDR3: CASSQVWDRRNTEAFF. CDR3 DNA sequence: TGTGCCAGCAGCCAAGTTTGGGACAGGAGGAACACTGAAGCTTTCTTT.

The CDR3 sequence is CASSRDRGQETQYF. CDR3 in DNA: TGTGCCAGCAGTCGGGACAGGGGGCAAGAGACCCAGTACTTC. This chain joins TRBV2 and TRBJ2-5; 11 nucleotides align to TRBD1. The CDR3 is made up of 14 amino acids. V gave up 5 bases and J gave up 2 bases; unmatched junction bases: 1. Looked up from germline, CDR1 is SNHLY and CDR2 is FYNNEI.

This clone was detected once. The chain recombines TRBV6-1 with TRBJ2-5; TRBD2 agrees at 12 bases. Germline CDR1 MNHNS, CDR2 SASEGT. The CDR3 spans 18 residues. Trimming took 3 bases from V and 2 from J; bases not matched to a gene: 10. The CDR3 loop reads CASSEGKLAGGRQETQYF. CDR3 in DNA: TGTGCCAGCAGTGAGGGGAAACTAGCGGGGGGACGTCAAGAGACCCAGTACTTC.

The chain carries TRBV4-2 and TRBJ2-3, with TRBD1 matching over 7 bases. CDR3 length: 15 amino acids. The V segment lost 4 bases and the J segment 2 bases; nucleotides outside the gene matches: 6. Germline V lookup: CDR1 LGHNA, CDR2 YNFKEQ. The CDR3 loop reads CASSPGTEFTDTQYF. For the CDR3, the DNA is TGTGCCAGCAGCCCAGGGACAGAGTTCACAGATACGCAGTATTTT.

The rearrangement links TRBV7-9 to TRBJ2-3; D unclear. Germline lookup yields CDR1 SEHNR and CDR2 FQNEAQ (reference sequence). The CDR3 covers 13 residues. The germline V and J ends were trimmed by 4 bases and 4 bases, with 9 bases remaining between them. The CDR3 coding sequence is TGTGCCAGCAGCTCGTACAGATCAGATACGCAGTATTTT. Protein: CASSSYRSDTQYF.

This clone came up once. This sequence joins TRBV7-2 and TRBJ1-2; a weak D match, TRBD1 (6 bases). With 5 bases removed from V and 6 bases from J, the gap between germline ends came to 19 bases. The CDR3 runs 15 residues. Germline V gene data show CDR1 as SGHTA and CDR2 as FQGNSA. The CDR3: CASSLWTVSQDGYTF. The CDR3 DNA sequence: TGTGCCAGCAGCCTCTGGACAGTTAGTCAAGATGGCTACACCTTC.

The gene calls are TRBV13 and TRBJ2-5, with 8 bases that match TRBD1. The germline V gene encodes CDR1 PRHDT and CDR2 FYEKMQ (reference sequence). The V segment lost 5 bases and the J segment 1 base; nucleotides outside the gene matches: 6. CDR3 length: 15 amino acids. In DNA, the CDR3 is TGTGCCAGCAGCCCGACAGGGGCCTCCCAAGAGACCCAGTACTTC. Amino acid sequence: CASSPTGASQETQYF.

The V call is TRBV27, the J call TRBJ2-5; perhaps TRBD1 as D (6 bases). The CDR3 totals 14 residues. Germline-derived CDR1 and CDR2 are MNHEY and SMNVEV (reference sequence). V dropped 5 bases and J dropped 5 bases, with 15 bases sitting between them. CDR3 sequence: CASSPPGHKETQYF. CDR3 in DNA: TGTGCCAGCAGTCCCCCGGGACATAAGGAGACCCAGTACTTC.

The chain has TRBV7-6 and TRBJ1-5; D not certain. This CDR3 region has 16 residues. Between the trimmed V and J ends, which lost 1 base and 2 bases, there was a span of 12 bases. Germline V gene sequence: CDR1 SGHVS, CDR2 FNYEAQ. DNA for the CDR3: TGTGCCAGCAGCTTAGGCGGGTCCTATGGCAATCAGCCCCAGCATTTT. Translation: CASSLGGSYGNQPQHF.

The gene calls are TRBV11-2 and TRBJ2-3, with 9 bases lining up with TRBD2. The CDR3 runs 15 residues. Germline assignment: CDR1 SGHAT and CDR2 FQNNGV. V lost 1 base to trimming and J lost 3 bases; unmatched junction nucleotides: 2. In DNA form, the CDR3 reads TGTGCCAGCAGCTTAGGCGCGGGGGGGACAGATACGCAGTATTTT. Its translation is CASSLGAGGTDTQYF.

This chain links TRBV19 with TRBJ1-1; 9 nucleotides match TRBD1. Per germline, CDR1 LNHDA and CDR2 SQIVND (reference sequence). J lost 5 bases, V lost 6 bases, and 16 bases had no gene match. There are 17 residues in the CDR3. The CDR3 spells CASRGVGQGKVRTEAFF. The CDR3 nucleotides read TGTGCCAGTAGGGGTGTTGGACAGGGGAAGGTGAGGACTGAAGCTTTCTTT.

This clone occurred a few times. The chain recombines TRBV5-1 with TRBJ1-1; TRBD1 might be the D (5 bases). The V end was cut by 2 bases, the J end by 3 bases, with 11 bases between. This CDR3 spans 14 amino acids. The V gene's germline CDR1 is SGHRS and CDR2 YFSETQ. The CDR3: CASSLLPGDTEAFF. Written as DNA, the CDR3 is TGCGCCAGCAGCTTACTACCGGGGGACACTGAAGCTTTCTTT.

This chain connects TRBV4-1 to TRBJ2-1; D gene uncertain. Germline V gene sequence: CDR1 MGHRA, CDR2 YSYEKL. This CDR3 spans 15 amino acids. V was trimmed by 4 bases and J by 4 bases, leaving 14 bases between them. CDR3 in amino acids: CASSPTSTQYNEQFF. Here the CDR3 DNA reads TGCGCCAGCAGCCCGACCTCGACACAGTACAATGAGCAGTTCTTC.

V gene TRBV6-5 combines with J gene TRBJ1-2; possibly TRBD1 for D (6 bases). Trimming stripped 2 bases from V and 8 bases from J, with 12 bases between. This CDR3 has 13 residues. Looked up from germline, CDR1 is MNHEY and CDR2 is SVGAGI. CDR3 residues: CASSYGGSQGYTF. CDR3 nucleotide sequence: TGTGCCAGCAGTTACGGGGGCTCACAGGGCTACACCTTC.

With respect to this clone: Its ends do not fully match the called genes, so a read error is possible. The sample carries other DNA sequences with the same CDR3. The V call is TRBV5-4, the J call TRBJ1-1; 7 nucleotides agree with TRBD1. This CDR3 contains 13 residues. CDR1 and CDR2 (germline): SGHNT, YYREEE (reference sequence). The CDR3 reads CASSSYRGTEAFF. CDR3 in DNA: TGTGCCAGCAGTTCGTACAGGGGTACTGAAGCCTTCTTT.

The genes are TRBV29-1 and TRBJ1-1, with 10 positions matching TRBD1. The CDR3 has 14 amino acids. CDR1 SQVTM and CDR2 ANQGSEA come from the germline V gene. Losses at the gene ends were 7 bases for V and 3 bases for J; bases not matched to a gene: 8. The CDR3 reads CSADRGSDDTEAFF. DNA for the CDR3: TGCAGCGCGGACAGGGGGAGTGATGACACTGAAGCTTTCTTT.

The genes are TRBV28 and TRBJ1-5; D call uncertain. The CDR3 is 13 amino acids. Trimming pared 6 bases from V and 3 bases from J, leaving 9 bases between. The V gene's germline CDR1 is MDHEN and CDR2 SYDVKM. CDR3 residues: CASRVTLNQPQHF. CDR3 DNA: TGTGCCAGCAGAGTGACACTCAATCAGCCCCAGCATTTT.

This clone was recorded once. This chain joins TRBV19 and TRBJ1-5; D not resolved. The CDR3 consists of 13 residues. Germline CDR1 LNHDA, CDR2 SQIVND (reference sequence). The germline V and J ends were trimmed by 5 bases and 7 bases, with 12 bases remaining between them. CDR3 protein: CASSEAKNQPQHF. The CDR3 nucleotides read TGTGCCAGTAGTGAGGCCAAAAACCAGCCCCAGCATTTT.

The CDR3 nucleotides are TGTGCCAGCAGCCACCTCGTTTACACTGAAGCTTTCTTT. It is translated as CASSHLVYTEAFF. This chain connects TRBV14 to TRBJ1-1, with unresolved D. CDR1 is SGHDN, CDR2 FVKESK, per germline. V was shortened by 3 bases and J by 3 bases, with 8 bases between the two germline ends. The CDR3 is made up of 13 amino acids. The whole variable domain, remainder taken from reference TRBV14 and TRBJ1-1, is EAGVTQFPSHSVIEKGQTVTLRCDPISGHDNLYWYRRVMGKEIKFLLHFVKESKQDESGMPNNRFLAERTGGTYSTLKVQPAELEDSGVYFCASSHLVYTEAFFGQGTRLTVV.

This sequence joins TRBV4-3 and TRBJ1-2; unclear D gene. CDR1 is LGHNA, CDR2 YSLEER, per germline. V lost 1 base and J lost 0, with 9 bases in between. This CDR3 has 15 residues. CDR3 sequence (DNA): TGCGCCAGCAGCCAAGTTTACATGTCTAACTATGGCTACACCTTC. Translating it yields CASSQVYMSNYGYTF.

The CDR3 reads CASSPRTGVWYEQYF. CDR3 DNA: TGCGCCAGCAGCCCGAGGACAGGGGTTTGGTACGAGCAGTACTTC. The gene calls are TRBV4-1 and TRBJ2-7; 9 positions agree with TRBD1. V shed 4 bases, J shed 4 bases, and the junction held 8 bases outside the gene matches. Germline CDR1 is MGHRA and CDR2 is YSYEKL. The CDR3 is made up of 15 amino acids.

This rearrangement joins TRBV18 to TRBJ1-2; 8 bases are shared with TRBD1. Germline trimming cut 6 bases from V and 6 bases from J; bases unmatched to any gene: 12. Germline V lookup: CDR1 KGHSH, CDR2 LQKENI. This CDR3 region has 15 residues. CDR3 protein: CASSPNELTGDGYTF. For the CDR3, the DNA is TGTGCCAGCTCCCCTAACGAGCTGACAGGGGATGGCTACACCTTC.

The chain couples TRBV7-9 to TRBJ1-2; no reliable D call. Germline V gene sequence: CDR1 SEHNR, CDR2 FQNEAQ (reference sequence). V was shortened by 5 bases and J by 0 bases, with 7 bases between the two germline ends. The CDR3 extends over 13 amino acids. The CDR3 region has the DNA TGTGCCAGCAGCCCCGGGGCTAACTATGGCTACACCTTC. Translating gives CASSPGANYGYTF.

The chain uses TRBV4-2 and TRBJ1-1; no clear D gene. Germline CDR1 reads LGHNA; CDR2 reads YNFKEQ. V dropped 6 bases and J dropped 3 bases, with 23 bases sitting between them. The CDR3 runs to 17 residues. CDR3 bases: TGTGCCAGCAGTGGTTGGGGAGGTCCGGAATGGGACACTGAAGCTTTCTTT. It is translated as CASSGWGGPEWDTEAFF.

The chain is built from TRBV27 and TRBJ2-7; TRBD1 matches 7 bases. J lost 6 bases, V lost 6 bases, and 11 bases had no gene match. This CDR3 region has 14 residues. Germline loops: CDR1 MNHEY, CDR2 SMNVEV (reference sequence). The CDR3 DNA reads as TGTGCCAGCAGCCTCGGGACAGTTCATCTCGAGCAGTACTTC. It translates to CASSLGTVHLEQYF.

The chain uses TRBV5-1 and TRBJ2-5, with TRBD2 as a possible D gene (5 bases). The closer fit of TRBJ2-7 to the DNA end suggests the J call may be wrong. The CDR3 runs 17 residues. Germline assignment: CDR1 SGHRS and CDR2 YFSETQ. This CDR3 reads CASSSTPREVIPYEQYF. Here the CDR3 DNA reads TGCGCCAGCAGCTCCACCCCGAGGGAAGTTATTCCCTACGAGCAGTACTTC.

J is TRBJ1-2 and V is TRBV10-3; 8 bases are shared with TRBD1. The V and J ends lost 6 bases and 4 bases, in that order; junction bases with no gene match: 13. Germline CDR1 is ENHRY and CDR2 is SYGVKD. The CDR3 length is 16 residues. The CDR3 region is CAIRALDRGGGYGYTF. The CDR3 DNA is TGTGCCATCAGGGCCCTTGACAGGGGCGGCGGCTATGGCTACACCTTC.